Presented here are 9 T cell receptor beta chains from one specimen sequenced in a study of T-cell memory formation after mild COVID-19. Each CDR3 protein is one row after TCRdb ran MiXCR on the 5' RACE reads. The table lists over 250,000 distinct CDR3 sequences, around 15% of them singletons. Sequenced: PBMCs or a T cell subset sorted from them (not recorded which). All receptors derive from a young man who had mild COVID-19 (a few samples of this study predate the infection). Cell type and time point are not known.

Notes on this clonotype: A much larger clone differs from this one at a single base, so this may be a read error. This chain connects TRBV5-1 to TRBJ1-1; D may be TRBD1 (5 bases). Germline CDR1 and CDR2: SGHRS and YFSETQ. The CDR3 is 13 amino acids. The chain's CDR3 is CASSQGLNTEASF. The CDR3 coding sequence is TGCGCCAGCAGCCAGGGTCTGAACACTGAAGCTTCCTTT.

This clonotype was counted between two and nine times. This chain links TRBV21-1 with TRBJ2-4; TRBD1 is taken as the D call from the table, unchecked against the DNA. TRBV21-1 is shown as a pseudogene. The CDR3 runs to 14 residues. The CDR3 here is CASKVGQERNIQYF. The CDR3 nucleotides read TGTGCCAGCAAGGTGGGACAGGAAAGAAACATTCAGTACTTC.

This chain uses TRBV7-8 with TRBJ2-3; D is unclear. The germline CDR1 and CDR2 sequences are SGHVS and FQNEAQ. Deletions cut 3 bases from V and 4 bases from J, with 8 bases between. This CDR3 has 13 residues. As DNA, the CDR3 is TGTGCCAGCAGCTTCGGCAGTCCAGATACGCAGTATTTT. Residues: CASSFGSPDTQYF.

Only a few counts were recorded for this clonotype. This chain joins TRBV5-6 and TRBJ1-2, with 7 positions matching TRBD1. The CDR3 covers 12 residues. Trimming took 4 bases from V and 5 from J; bases not matched to a gene: 2. Germline CDR1 SGHDT, CDR2 YYEEEE. CDR3 sequence: CASSQGQYGYTF. The CDR3 DNA reads TGTGCCAGCAGCCAGGGACAGTATGGCTACACCTTC.

The chain couples TRBV15 to TRBJ1-2, with D possibly being TRBD1 (6 bases). The CDR3 is 15 residues long. Trimming took off 0 bases at V and 5 bases at J, with 13 bases between the two ends. From germline, CDR1 is LNHNV and CDR2 YYDKDF (reference sequence). The CDR3 loop is CATSRDFGTTYGYTF. For the CDR3, the DNA is TGTGCCACCAGCAGAGATTTTGGGACAACATATGGCTACACCTTC.

This clonotype came up many times. The chain couples TRBV20-1 to TRBJ2-1, with 8 nucleotides matching TRBD2. V lost 4 bases to trimming and J lost 8 bases; unmatched junction nucleotides: 10. The CDR3 is 14 amino acids. Germline V gene lookup returns CDR1 DFQATT and CDR2 SNEGSKA (reference sequence). The CDR3 loop reads CSANPGGPVDEQFF. The DNA of the CDR3 is TGCAGTGCTAATCCGGGGGGGCCGGTCGATGAGCAGTTCTTC.

As to this clonotype: A much larger clone lies a single base off, so this may be a read error. This chain uses TRBV29-1 with TRBJ2-3, with 8 bases identical to TRBD1. With V trimmed by 5 bases and J by 13 bases, 11 bases remained unmatched. This CDR3 is 12 amino acids long. Germline CDR1 reads SQVTM; CDR2 reads ANQGSEA. In DNA, the CDR3 is TGCAGCGTTAGTCCCGAGGGACAGGTGAAGTATTTT. As protein: CSVSPEGQVKYF.

This sequence joins TRBV4-2 and TRBJ2-5; D is undetermined. The ends were cut back, 3 bases at V and 5 bases at J, with 7 bases in the middle. The CDR3 sequence is 12 residues long. Per germline, CDR1 LGHNA and CDR2 YNFKEQ. The CDR3, as DNA: TGTGCCAGCAGCCACCCGCGCGAGACCCAGTACTTC. This sequence encodes CASSHPRETQYF.

The chain uses TRBV7-9 and TRBJ2-1; tentative D call: TRBD1 (6 bases). V was pared by 5 bases and J by 8 bases, with 19 bases between. The CDR3 runs 15 residues. CDR1 and CDR2 from the germline V gene are SEHNR and FQNEAQ (reference sequence). DNA for the CDR3: TGTGCCAGCAGCAAAACAGGGTCGCTTTGGGATGAGCAGTTCTTC. Encoded protein: CASSKTGSLWDEQFF.